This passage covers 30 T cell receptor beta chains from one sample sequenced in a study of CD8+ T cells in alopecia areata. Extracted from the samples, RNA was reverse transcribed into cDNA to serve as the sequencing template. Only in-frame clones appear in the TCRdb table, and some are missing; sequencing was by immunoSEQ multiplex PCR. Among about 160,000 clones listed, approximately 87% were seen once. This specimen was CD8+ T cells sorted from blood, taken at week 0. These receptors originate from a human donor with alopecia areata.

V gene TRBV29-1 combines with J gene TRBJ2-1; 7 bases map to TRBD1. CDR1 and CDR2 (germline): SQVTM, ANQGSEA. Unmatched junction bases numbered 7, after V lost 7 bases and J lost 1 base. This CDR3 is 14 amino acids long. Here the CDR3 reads CSGRRDSSYNEQFF. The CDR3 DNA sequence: TGCAGCGGTCGCCGGGACAGTTCCTACAATGAGCAGTTCTTC.

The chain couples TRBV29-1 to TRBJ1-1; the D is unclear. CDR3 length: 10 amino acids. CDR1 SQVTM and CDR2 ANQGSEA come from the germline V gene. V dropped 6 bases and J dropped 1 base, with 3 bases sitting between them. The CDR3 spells CSVENTEAFF. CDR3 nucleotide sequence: TGCAGCGTGGAGAACACTGAAGCTTTCTTT.

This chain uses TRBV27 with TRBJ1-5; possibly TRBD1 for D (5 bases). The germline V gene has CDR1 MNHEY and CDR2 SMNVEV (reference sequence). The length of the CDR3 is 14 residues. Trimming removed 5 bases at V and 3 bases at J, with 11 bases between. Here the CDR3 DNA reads TGTGCCAGCAGTCCTCAGGGTCTCAATCAGCCCCAGCATTTT. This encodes CASSPQGLNQPQHF.

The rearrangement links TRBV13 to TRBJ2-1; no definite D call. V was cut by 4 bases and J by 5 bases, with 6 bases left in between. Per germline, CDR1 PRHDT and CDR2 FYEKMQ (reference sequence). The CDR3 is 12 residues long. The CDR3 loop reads CASSYRDNEQFF. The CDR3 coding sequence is TGTGCCAGCAGCTATAGGGACAATGAGCAGTTCTTC.

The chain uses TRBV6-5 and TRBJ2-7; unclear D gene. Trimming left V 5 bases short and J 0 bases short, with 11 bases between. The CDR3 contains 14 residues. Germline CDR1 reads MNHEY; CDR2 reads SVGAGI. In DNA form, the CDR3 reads TGTGCCAGCAGTATCGACGCCGCCTCCTACGAGCAGTACTTC. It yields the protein CASSIDAASYEQYF.

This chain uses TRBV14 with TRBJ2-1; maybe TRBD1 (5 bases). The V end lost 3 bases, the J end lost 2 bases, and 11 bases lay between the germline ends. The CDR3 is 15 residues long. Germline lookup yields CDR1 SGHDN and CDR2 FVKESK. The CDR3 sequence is CASSHAGIPYNEQFF. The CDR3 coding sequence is TGTGCCAGCAGCCATGCAGGGATCCCCTACAATGAGCAGTTCTTC.

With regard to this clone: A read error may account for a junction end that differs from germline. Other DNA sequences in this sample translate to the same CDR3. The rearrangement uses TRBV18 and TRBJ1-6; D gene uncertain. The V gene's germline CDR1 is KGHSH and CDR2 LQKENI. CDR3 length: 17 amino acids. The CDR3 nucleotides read TGTGCCAGTTCACCATTTCCTCCTCCCAACTATAATTCACCCCTCCACTTT. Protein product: CASSPFPPPNYNSPLHF.

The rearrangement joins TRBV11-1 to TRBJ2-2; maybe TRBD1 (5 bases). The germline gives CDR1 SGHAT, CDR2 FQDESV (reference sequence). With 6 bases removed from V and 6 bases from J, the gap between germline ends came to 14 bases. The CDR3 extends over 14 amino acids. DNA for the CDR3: TGTGCCAGCAGTTTCGTTGGGGCTCCCGGGGAGCTGTTTTTT. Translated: CASSFVGAPGELFF. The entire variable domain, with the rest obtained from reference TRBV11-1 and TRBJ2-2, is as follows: EAEVAQSPRYKITEKSQAVAFWCDPISGHATLYWYRQILGQGPELLVQFQDESVVDDSQLPKDRFSAERLKGVDSTLKIQPAELGDSAMYLCASSFVGAPGELFFGEGSRLTVL.

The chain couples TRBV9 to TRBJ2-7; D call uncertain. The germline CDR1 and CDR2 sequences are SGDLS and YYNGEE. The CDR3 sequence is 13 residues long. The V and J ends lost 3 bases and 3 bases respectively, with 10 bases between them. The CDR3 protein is CASSARLGYEQYF. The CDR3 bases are TGTGCCAGCAGCGCCCGCCTAGGCTACGAGCAGTACTTC.

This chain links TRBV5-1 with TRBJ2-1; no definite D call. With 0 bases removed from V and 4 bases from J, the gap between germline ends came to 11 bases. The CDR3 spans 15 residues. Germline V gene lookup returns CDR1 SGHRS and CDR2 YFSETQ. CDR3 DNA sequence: TGCGCCAGCAGCTTGGCCCCGGAAATTTACAATGAGCAGTTCTTC. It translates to CASSLAPEIYNEQFF.

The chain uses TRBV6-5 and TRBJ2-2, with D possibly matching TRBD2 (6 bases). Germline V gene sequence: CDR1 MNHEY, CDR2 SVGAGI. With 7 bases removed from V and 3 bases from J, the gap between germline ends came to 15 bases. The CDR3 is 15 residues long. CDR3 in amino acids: CASKRVGGDTGELFF. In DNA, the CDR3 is TGTGCCAGCAAAAGGGTCGGGGGAGACACCGGGGAGCTGTTTTTT.

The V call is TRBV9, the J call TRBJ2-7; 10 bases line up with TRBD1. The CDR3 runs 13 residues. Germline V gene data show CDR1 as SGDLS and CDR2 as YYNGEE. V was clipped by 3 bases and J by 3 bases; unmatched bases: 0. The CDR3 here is CASSGDRGYEQYF. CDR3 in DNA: TGTGCCAGCAGCGGGGACAGGGGCTACGAGCAGTACTTC.

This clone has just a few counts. The CDR3 here is CASSTGGGTYEQYF. The CDR3 nucleotides read TGTGCCAGCAGCACAGGCGGGGGGACCTACGAGCAGTACTTC. The V and J genes are TRBV9 and TRBJ2-7, with 8 bases aligning to TRBD2. Germline trimming cut 4 bases from V and 2 bases from J; bases unmatched to any gene: 5. This CDR3 contains 14 residues. Germline CDR1 is SGDLS and CDR2 is YYNGEE.

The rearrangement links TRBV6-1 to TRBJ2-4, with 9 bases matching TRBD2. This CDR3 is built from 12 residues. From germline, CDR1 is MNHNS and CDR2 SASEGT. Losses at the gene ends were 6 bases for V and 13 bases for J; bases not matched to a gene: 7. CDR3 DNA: TGTGCCAGCAGAGCCGCGGGAGGGCTCCAGTACTTC. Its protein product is CASRAAGGLQYF.

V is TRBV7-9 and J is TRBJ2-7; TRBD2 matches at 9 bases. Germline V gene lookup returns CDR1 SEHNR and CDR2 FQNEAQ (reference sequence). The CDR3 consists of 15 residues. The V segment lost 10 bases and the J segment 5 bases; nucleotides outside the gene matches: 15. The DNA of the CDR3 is TGTGCCACTCCCCCCGAGGGACTAGCCCTCCACGAGCAGTACTTC. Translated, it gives CATPPEGLALHEQYF.

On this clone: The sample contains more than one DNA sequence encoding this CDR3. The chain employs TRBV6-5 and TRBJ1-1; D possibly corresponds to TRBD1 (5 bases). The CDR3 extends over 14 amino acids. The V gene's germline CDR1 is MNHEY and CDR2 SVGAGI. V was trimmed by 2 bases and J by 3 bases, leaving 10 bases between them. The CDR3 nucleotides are TGTGCCAGCAGTTACGGAGGGGAGGACACTGAAGCTTTCTTT. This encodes CASSYGGEDTEAFF.

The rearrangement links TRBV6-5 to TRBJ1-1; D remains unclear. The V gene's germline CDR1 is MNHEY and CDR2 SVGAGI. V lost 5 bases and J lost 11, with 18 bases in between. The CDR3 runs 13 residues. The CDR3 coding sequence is TGTGCCAGCAGTCCTGTACCAGACTTGGCCGCTTTCTTT. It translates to CASSPVPDLAAFF.

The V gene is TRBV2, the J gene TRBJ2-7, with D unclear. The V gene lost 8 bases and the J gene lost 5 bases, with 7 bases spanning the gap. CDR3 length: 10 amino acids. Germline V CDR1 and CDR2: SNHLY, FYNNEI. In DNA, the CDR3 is TGTGCCAGCTTAACAAACGAGCAGTACTTC. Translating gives CASLTNEQYF.

The CDR3 here is CASTQRQALGDTDTQYF. The CDR3 nucleotides are TGTGCCAGCACCCAACGACAGGCACTGGGAGACACAGATACGCAGTATTTT. The chain carries TRBV7-2 and TRBJ2-3; possibly TRBD1 for D (6 bases). The V gene lost 7 bases and the J gene lost 2 bases, with 22 bases spanning the gap. This CDR3 contains 17 residues. Per the germline V gene, CDR1 is SGHTA and CDR2 is FQGNSA.

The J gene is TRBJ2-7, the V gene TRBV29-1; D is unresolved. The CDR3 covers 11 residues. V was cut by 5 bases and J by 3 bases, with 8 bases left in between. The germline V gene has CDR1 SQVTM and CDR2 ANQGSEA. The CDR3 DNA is TGCAGCGTTAGGATGGGCTACGAGCAGTACTTC. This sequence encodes CSVRMGYEQYF.

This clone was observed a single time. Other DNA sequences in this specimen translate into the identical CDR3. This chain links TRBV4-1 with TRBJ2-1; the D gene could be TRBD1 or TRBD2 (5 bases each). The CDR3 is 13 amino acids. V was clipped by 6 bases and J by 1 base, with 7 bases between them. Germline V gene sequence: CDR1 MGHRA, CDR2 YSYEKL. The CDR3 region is CASRGDSYNEQFF. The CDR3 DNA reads TGCGCCAGCAGGGGGGATTCCTACAATGAGCAGTTCTTC.

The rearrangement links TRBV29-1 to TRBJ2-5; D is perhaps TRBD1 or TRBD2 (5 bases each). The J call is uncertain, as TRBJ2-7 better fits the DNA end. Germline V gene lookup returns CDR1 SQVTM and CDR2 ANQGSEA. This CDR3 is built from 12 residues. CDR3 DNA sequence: TGCAGCGCCCTGGGGGACTCCTACGAGCAGTACTTC. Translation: CSALGDSYEQYF.

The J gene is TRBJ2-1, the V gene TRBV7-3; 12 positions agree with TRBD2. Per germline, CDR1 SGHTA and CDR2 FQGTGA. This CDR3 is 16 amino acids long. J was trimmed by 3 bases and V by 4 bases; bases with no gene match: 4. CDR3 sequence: CASSSLAGGRYNEQFF. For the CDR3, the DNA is TGTGCCAGCAGCTCACTAGCGGGGGGCCGCTACAATGAGCAGTTCTTC.

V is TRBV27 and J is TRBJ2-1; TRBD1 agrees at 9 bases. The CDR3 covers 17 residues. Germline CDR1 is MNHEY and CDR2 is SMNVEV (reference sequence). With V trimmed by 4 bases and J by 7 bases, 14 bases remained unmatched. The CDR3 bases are TGTGCCAGCAGTTATACCCCCGGGACAGGGATGGTGAATGAGCAGTTCTTC. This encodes CASSYTPGTGMVNEQFF.

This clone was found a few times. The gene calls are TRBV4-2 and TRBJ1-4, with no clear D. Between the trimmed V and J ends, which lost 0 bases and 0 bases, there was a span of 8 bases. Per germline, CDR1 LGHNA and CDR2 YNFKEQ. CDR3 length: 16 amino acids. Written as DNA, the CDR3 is TGTGCCAGCAGCCAAGAGGGCTGGGCAACTAATGAAAAACTGTTTTTT. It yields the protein CASSQEGWATNEKLFF.

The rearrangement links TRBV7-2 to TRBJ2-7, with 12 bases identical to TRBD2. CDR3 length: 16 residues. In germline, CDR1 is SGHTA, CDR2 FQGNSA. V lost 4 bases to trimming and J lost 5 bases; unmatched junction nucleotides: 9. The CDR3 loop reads CASSSDGLAGRDEQYF. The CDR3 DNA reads TGTGCCAGCAGCTCCGACGGACTAGCGGGGAGGGACGAGCAGTACTTC.

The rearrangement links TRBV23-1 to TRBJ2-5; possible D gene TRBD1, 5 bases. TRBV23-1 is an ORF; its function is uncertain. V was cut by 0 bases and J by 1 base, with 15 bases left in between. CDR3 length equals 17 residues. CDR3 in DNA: TGCGCCAGCAGTCAATCGCGCTTAAGGGGTCCCCAAGAGACCCAGTACTTC. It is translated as CASSQSRLRGPQETQYF.

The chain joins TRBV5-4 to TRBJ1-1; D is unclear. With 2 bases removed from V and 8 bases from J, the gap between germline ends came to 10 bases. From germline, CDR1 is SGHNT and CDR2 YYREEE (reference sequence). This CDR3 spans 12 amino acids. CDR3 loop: CASSLPLGEAFF. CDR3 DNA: TGTGCCAGCAGCTTACCTCTGGGAGAAGCTTTCTTT.

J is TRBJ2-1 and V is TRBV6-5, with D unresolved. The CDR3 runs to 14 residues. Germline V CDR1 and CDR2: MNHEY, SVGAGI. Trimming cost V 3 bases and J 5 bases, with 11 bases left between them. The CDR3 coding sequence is TGTGCCAGCAGTTATGCAGGATTAAACAATGAGCAGTTCTTC. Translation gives CASSYAGLNNEQFF.

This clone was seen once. The CDR3 DNA sequence: TGTGCCTGTTCGGGTAGCGGGGATTGGGAGCAGTACTTC. It specifies CACSGSGDWEQYF. V is TRBV30 and J is TRBJ2-7; the match to TRBD2 covers 8 bases. V was clipped by 6 bases and J by 7 bases; unmatched bases: 11. The CDR3 totals 13 residues. Germline-derived CDR1 and CDR2 are GTSNPN and SVGIG (reference sequence).